The 8 T cell receptor beta chains in this list originate from one sample, sequenced in a study of a mutant IDH1 vaccine in newly diagnosed glioma. Documented time point: baseline, week 1 (first vaccination visit). The treatment was: pre-vaccination baseline after standard-of-care therapy. Clones were read by immunoSEQ multiplex PCR, and TCRdb kept only the in-frame ones, dropping some. This table holds 60,000 to 75,000 clones, 60% to 85% found once. This sample comprised PBMCs, obtained from a glioma patient treated with radiotherapy, temozolomide or both. The source of these receptors is a man aged 45-60 years with glioma.

The V gene is TRBV4-1, the J gene TRBJ2-5; TRBD2 matches 12 bases. Losses at the gene ends were 0 bases for V and 1 base for J; bases not matched to a gene: 9. The CDR3 extends over 19 amino acids. Per the germline V gene, CDR1 is MGHRA and CDR2 is YSYEKL. This CDR3 reads CASSQDGLTLAGGQETQYF. The CDR3 DNA reads TGCGCCAGCAGCCAAGATGGGTTGACACTAGCGGGGGGCCAAGAGACCCAGTACTTC.

This chain uses TRBV6-4 with TRBJ2-6, with 7 bases fitting TRBD1. Germline trimming cut 2 bases from V and 4 bases from J; bases unmatched to any gene: 8. Germline CDR1 reads MRHNA; CDR2 reads SNTAGT. This CDR3 contains 17 residues. CDR3 protein: CASSDRVTGAGANVLTF. DNA for the CDR3: TGTGCCAGCAGTGACAGGGTCACAGGGGCCGGGGCCAACGTCCTGACTTTC.

The chain has TRBV5-1 and TRBJ1-1; no reliable D call. The V end lost 7 bases, the J end lost 1 base, and 8 bases lay between the germline ends. There are 12 residues in the CDR3. CDR1 and CDR2 (germline): SGHRS, YFSETQ. CDR3 residues: CASSYGNTEAFF. The CDR3 DNA sequence: TGCGCCAGCTCATACGGGAACACTGAAGCTTTCTTT.

The chain couples TRBV29-1 to TRBJ2-7; 7 bases match TRBD2. Unmatched junction bases numbered 5, after V lost 0 bases and J lost 0 bases. This CDR3 has 15 residues. Per germline, CDR1 SQVTM and CDR2 ANQGSEA. The CDR3 reads CSVEDRGGSSYEQYF. CDR3 DNA: TGCAGCGTTGAAGATCGGGGAGGGAGCTCCTACGAGCAGTACTTC.

This chain links TRBV7-2 with TRBJ2-1; the D is unclear. The V gene's germline CDR1 is SGHTA and CDR2 FQGNSA. The CDR3 extends over 13 amino acids. Between the trimmed V and J ends, which lost 1 base and 6 bases, there was a span of 7 bases. CDR3 sequence (DNA): TGTGCCAGCAGCTTAGGCCCCAGCAATGAGCAGTTCTTC. This gives the protein CASSLGPSNEQFF.

V and J are TRBV7-2 and TRBJ1-3; D gene unclear. Germline V CDR1 and CDR2: SGHTA, FQGNSA. CDR3 length: 14 amino acids. Trimming pared 1 base from V and 1 base from J, leaving 5 bases between. CDR3 DNA: TGTGCCAGCAGCTTAGGGGAGTCTGGAAACACCATATATTTT. Its translation is CASSLGESGNTIYF.

The rearrangement joins TRBV19 to TRBJ1-3; perhaps TRBD1 as D (6 bases). The germline CDR1 and CDR2 sequences are LNHDA and SQIVND (reference sequence). V shed 10 bases and J shed 3 bases, with 19 bases lying between them. This CDR3 spans 15 amino acids. The CDR3 spells CATRGGSTFGNTIYF. The CDR3 DNA reads as TGTGCCACCAGAGGGGGATCTACCTTTGGAAACACCATATATTTT.

The V gene is TRBV15, the J gene TRBJ1-4; D is perhaps TRBD1 (5 bases). CDR1 and CDR2 (germline): LNHNV, YYDKDF (reference sequence). This CDR3 contains 13 residues. Trimming removed 8 bases at V and 11 bases at J, with 18 bases between. CDR3 protein: CATEKGTFGKLFF. The DNA for the CDR3 is TGTGCCACCGAGAAAGGGACGTTCGGGAAACTGTTTTTT. The full variable domain, rest sourced from reference TRBV15 and TRBJ1-4, is DAMVIQNPRYQVTQFGKPVTLSCSQTLNHNVMYWYQQKSSQAPKLLFHYYDKDFNNEADTPDNFQSRRPNTSFCFLDIRSPGLGDTAMYLCATEKGTFGKLFFGSGTQLSVL.